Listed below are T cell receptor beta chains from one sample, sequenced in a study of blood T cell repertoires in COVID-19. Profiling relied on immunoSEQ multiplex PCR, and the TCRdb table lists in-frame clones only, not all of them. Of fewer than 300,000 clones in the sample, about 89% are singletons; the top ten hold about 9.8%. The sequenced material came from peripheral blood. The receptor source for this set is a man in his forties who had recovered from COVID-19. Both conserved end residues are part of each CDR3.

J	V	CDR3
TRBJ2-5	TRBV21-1	CASTPCEGVQETQYF
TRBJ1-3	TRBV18	CASSPQRIVGNTIYF
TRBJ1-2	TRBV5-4	CASSSPGTVYGYTF
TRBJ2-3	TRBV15	CATSAVSVGTQYF
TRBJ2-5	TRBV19	CASSTRLAAFQETQYF
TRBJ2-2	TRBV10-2	CASKLQGTGLLAGELFF
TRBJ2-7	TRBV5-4	CASTPDRSAYEQYF
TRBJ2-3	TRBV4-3	CASSQDGGGNTDTQYF
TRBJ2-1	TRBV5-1	CASSLAQGNEQFF
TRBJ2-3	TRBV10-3	CAISERDSGRYSQYF
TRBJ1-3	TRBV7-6	CASSLGLQGSGNTIYF
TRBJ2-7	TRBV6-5	CASRPRSSYEQYF
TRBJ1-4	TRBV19	CASSTIRQSTNEKLFF
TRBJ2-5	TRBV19	CASSINRGETQYF
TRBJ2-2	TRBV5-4	CASSSLSLLAGNIGELFF
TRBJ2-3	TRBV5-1	CASSPRTSGGAPDTQYF
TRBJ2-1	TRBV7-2	CASSRTSGVVNEQFF
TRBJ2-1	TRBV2	CASRGGFREEDYNEQFF
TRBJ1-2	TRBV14	CASSQRTGTGYTF
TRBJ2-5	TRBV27	CASRDRGRGGETQYF
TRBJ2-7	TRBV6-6	CASSPEGGGIRYEQYF
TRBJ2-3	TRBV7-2	CASSRLSTDTQYF
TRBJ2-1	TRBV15	CATKSGGPSYNEQFF
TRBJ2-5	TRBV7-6	CASSYKTTGRLETQYF
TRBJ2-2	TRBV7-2	CASSLARSPGELFF
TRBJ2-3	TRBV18	CASSPRLAGGPADTQYF
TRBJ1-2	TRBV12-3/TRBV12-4	CALFANYGYTF
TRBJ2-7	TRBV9	CASSPRLAGLSYEQYF
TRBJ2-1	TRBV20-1	CSASTSNEQFF
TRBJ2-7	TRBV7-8	CASSAAGRTYEQYF
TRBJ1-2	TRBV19	CASSAQGAGGYTF
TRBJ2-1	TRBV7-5	CARSNAPRGGRSYNEQFF
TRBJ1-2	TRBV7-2	CASSRFEGYGYTF
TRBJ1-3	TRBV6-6	CASSPDRAGNTIYF
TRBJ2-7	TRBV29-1	CSVLHIGDRGASYEQYF
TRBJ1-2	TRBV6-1	CASSEAGGEYGYTF
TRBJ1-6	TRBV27	CASSRQSGSYNSPLHF
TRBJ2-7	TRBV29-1	CSASPDRDEQYF
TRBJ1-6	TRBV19	CASSSPGQRNSPLHF
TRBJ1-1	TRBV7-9	CASSKGRTGTGEAFF
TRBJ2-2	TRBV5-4	CASSVGGPDNTGELFF
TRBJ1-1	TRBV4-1	CASSPKGQNTEAFF
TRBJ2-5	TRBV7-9	CASSFDRGQETQYF
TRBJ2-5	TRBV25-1	CASSEWGGETQYF
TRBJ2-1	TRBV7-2	CASSSLRDYENEQFF
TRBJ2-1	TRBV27	CASSLRSLAGDEQFF
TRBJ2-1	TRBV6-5	CASGRLTAYNEQFF
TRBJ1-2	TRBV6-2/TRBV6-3	CASSQNELGYTF
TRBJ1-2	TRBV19	CASSIAQGLNYGYTF
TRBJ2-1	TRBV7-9	CASSFGGLADYNEQFF
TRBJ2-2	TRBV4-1	CASSQGTGRASTGELFF
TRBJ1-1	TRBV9	CASSVDNRRPNTEAFF
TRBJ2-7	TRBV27	CASNPVGGQRSYEQYF